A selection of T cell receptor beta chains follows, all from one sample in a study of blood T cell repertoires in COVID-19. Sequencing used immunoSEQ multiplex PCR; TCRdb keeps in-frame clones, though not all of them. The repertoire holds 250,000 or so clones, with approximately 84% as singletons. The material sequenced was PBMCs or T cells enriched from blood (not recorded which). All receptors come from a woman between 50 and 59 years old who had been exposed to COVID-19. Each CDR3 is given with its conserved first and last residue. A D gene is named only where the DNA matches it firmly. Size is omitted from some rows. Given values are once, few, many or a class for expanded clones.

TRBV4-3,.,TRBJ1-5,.,TGCGCCAGCAGCCAGGGGTCAGGGAGCAATCAGCCCCAGCATTTT,CASSQGSGSNQPQHF
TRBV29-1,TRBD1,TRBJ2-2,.,TGCAGCGTTGAAGATGAGACCCAGGGGGCGGTCACCGGGGAGCTGTTTTTT,CSVEDETQGAVTGELFF
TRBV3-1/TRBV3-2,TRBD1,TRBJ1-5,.,TGTGCCAGCAGCGGTGGGACAGACAATCAGCCCCAGCATTTT,CASSGGTDNQPQHF
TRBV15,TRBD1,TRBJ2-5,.,TGTGCCACCAGCAGAGAAGGACAGGGGCTCCCAGAGACCCAGTACTTC,CATSREGQGLPETQYF
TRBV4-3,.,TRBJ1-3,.,TGCGCCAGCAGCCAAGATCTAGCCGTGTATCCTGGAAACACCATATATTTT,CASSQDLAVYPGNTIYF
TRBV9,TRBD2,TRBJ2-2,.,TGTGCCAGCAGCCGACTAGCGGGGGGGAACACCGGGGAGCTGTTTTTT,CASSRLAGGNTGELFF
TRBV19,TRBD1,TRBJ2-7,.,TGTGCCAGTAGTATAGCCCTGACAGGGGGCTCCGAGCAGTACTTC,CASSIALTGGSEQYF
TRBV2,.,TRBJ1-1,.,TGTGCCAGCAGTTATGACAGGGAAGCTTTCTTT,CASSYDREAFF
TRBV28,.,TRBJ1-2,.,TGTGCCAGCAGTTGGGGAGGCTCCAACTATGGCTACACCTTC,CASSWGGSNYGYTF
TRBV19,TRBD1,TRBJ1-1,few,TGTGCCAGTACCTTCTCGACAGGGATGAACACTGAAGCTTTCTTT,CASTFSTGMNTEAFF
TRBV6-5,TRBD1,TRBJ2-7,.,TGTGCCAGCAGTCTGGGACAGGGTGGAGAGGAGCAGTACTTC,CASSLGQGGEEQYF
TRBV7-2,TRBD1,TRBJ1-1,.,TGTGCCAGCAGCTCCCACGGAACAGGGGGCACTGAAGCTTTCTTT,CASSSHGTGGTEAFF
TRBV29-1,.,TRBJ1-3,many,TGCAGCGTTGTTCAGGCAGCAGGAAACACCATATATTTT,CSVVQAAGNTIYF
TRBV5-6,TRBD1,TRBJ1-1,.,TGTGCCAGCAGCTTGTCAGGGGGCCGTGAAGCTTTCTTT,CASSLSGGREAFF
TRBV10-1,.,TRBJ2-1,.,TGCGCCAGCAGGGTAGGTGGTACTAGAGTATTATGTAATGAGCAGTTCTTC,CASRVGGTRVLCNEQFF
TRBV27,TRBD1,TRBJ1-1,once,TGTGCCAGCAGTTTAGGATCAGGGGGCAACACTGAAGCTTTCTTT,CASSLGSGGNTEAFF
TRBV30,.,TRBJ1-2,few,TGTGCCTGGAGTCCCCGGGAGGTTCGGTCGTACACCTTC,CAWSPREVRSYTF
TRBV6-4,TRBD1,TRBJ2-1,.,TGTGCCAGCAGTGAGGGAGAGGGGGCACAGGATGTGTTCTTC,CASSEGEGAQDVFF
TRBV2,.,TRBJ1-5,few,TGTGCCAGCAGCCCAGGGCTATGGCAGCCCCAGCATTTT,CASSPGLWQPQHF
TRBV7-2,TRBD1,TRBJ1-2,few,TGTGCCAGCAGCCTAAGGGGGCAGTCTGGCTACACCTTC,CASSLRGQSGYTF
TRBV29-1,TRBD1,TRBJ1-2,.,TGCAGCGTTGGGGCAGGGGGCCAATATGGCTACACCTTC,CSVGAGGQYGYTF
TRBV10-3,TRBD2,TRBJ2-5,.,TGTGCCACCGGACAACTAGCGGGGGGTCTACAAGAGACCCAGTACTTC,CATGQLAGGLQETQYF
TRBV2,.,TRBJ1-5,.,TGTGCCAGCGGAATAGCCAGTCCCAATCAGCCCCAGCATTTT,CASGIASPNQPQHF
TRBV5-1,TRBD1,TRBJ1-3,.,TGCGCCAGCAGCTTGGAGGGGGCGCATGGAAACACCATATATTTT,CASSLEGAHGNTIYF
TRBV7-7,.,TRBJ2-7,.,TGCGCCGAGGGGGATTTAGGGCCCGACGAGCAGTACTTC,CAEGDLGPDEQYF
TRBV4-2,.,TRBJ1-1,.,TGTGCCAGCAGCCAAGGGGGCATGAACACTGAAGCTTTCTTT,CASSQGGMNTEAFF
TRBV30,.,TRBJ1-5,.,TGTGCCTGGAGTGAAACAGGGTTTCAGCCCCAGCATTTT,CAWSETGFQPQHF
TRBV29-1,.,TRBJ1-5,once,TGCAGCGTGGGGGGGGTCAATCAGCCCCAGCATTTT,CSVGGVNQPQHF
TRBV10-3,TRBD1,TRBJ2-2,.,TGTGCCTCCACAGGGGGTGGCGGGGAGCTGTTTTTT,CASTGGGGELFF
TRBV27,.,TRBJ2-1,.,TGTGCCAGCAGTCCCCCGGGACTTTCGGGGAGCAATGAGCAGTTCTTC,CASSPPGLSGSNEQFF
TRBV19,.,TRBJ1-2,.,TGTGCCAGTAGCCCCGGCCTGGGGGCTGGCTACACCTTC,CASSPGLGAGYTF
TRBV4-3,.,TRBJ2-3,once,TGCGCCAGCAGCCAAGATCTTGAACAGGCAGTCACAGATACGCAGTATTTT,CASSQDLEQAVTDTQYF
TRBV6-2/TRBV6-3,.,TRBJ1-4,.,TGTGCCAGCAGTTCGCCCAGGGAAACTGAAAAACTGTTTTTT,CASSSPRETEKLFF
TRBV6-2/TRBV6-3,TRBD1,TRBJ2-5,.,TGTGCCAGCAGTATCCGGGACAGGGGGGTTCAGACCCAGTACTTC,CASSIRDRGVQTQYF
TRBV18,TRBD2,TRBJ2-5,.,TGTGCCAGCTCACCAGGAACTAGCGGGTCACAAGAGACCCAGTACTTC,CASSPGTSGSQETQYF
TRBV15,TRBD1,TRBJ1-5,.,TGTGCCACCAGCAGAGCCAGGACAGGGGACCAGCCCCAGCATTTT,CATSRARTGDQPQHF
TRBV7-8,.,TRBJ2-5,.,TGTGCCAGCAGCCCCTTCCGACCGGGGGAGACCCAGTACTTC,CASSPFRPGETQYF
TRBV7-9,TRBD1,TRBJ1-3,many,TGTGCCAGCAGCTTAAGGGTCCTTCCGGGACAGGCTGGAAACACCATATATTTT,CASSLRVLPGQAGNTIYF
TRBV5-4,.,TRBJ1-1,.,TGTGCCAGCAGCTTGGTATCGGCGGTAAACACTGAAGCTTTCTTT,CASSLVSAVNTEAFF
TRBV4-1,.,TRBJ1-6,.,TGCGCCAGCAGCCAAGGGGACATAAATTCACCCCTCCACTTT,CASSQGDINSPLHF
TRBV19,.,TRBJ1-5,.,TGTGCCAGTAGCAGTATGGCCCATCAGCCCCAGCATTTT,CASSSMAHQPQHF
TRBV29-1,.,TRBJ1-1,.,TGCAGCACCTTGCCCGGACTAAACACTGAAGCTTTCTTT,CSTLPGLNTEAFF
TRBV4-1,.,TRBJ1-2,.,TGCGCCAGCAGCCAAGTCGGGGGGTCCTATGGCTACACCTTC,CASSQVGGSYGYTF